The present entry profiles one T cell receptor beta chain with its context. V was clipped by 5 bases and J by 9 bases, with 12 bases between them. Germline CDR1 reads MNHNY; CDR2 reads SVGAGI (reference sequence). The CDR3 sequence is 12 residues long. PCR primers comprised 60 Vbeta and 13 Jbeta primers. The method was immunoSEQ multiplex PCR; TCRdb's version includes in-frame clones alone and lacks a portion of them. The repertoire has more than 110,000 clones, about three quarters of them found once; the top ten carry 1.6%. The sample is drawn from a study of cytomegalovirus exposure and HLA in healthy donors.

Material: PBMCs. The TCR sequence derives from a woman aged 25 to 39 in good health and CMV-seronegative. The chain joins TRBV6-6 to TRBJ2-3, with TRBD2 as a possible D gene (6 bases). CDR3 residues: CASSPGRETQYF. CDR3 DNA: TGTGCCAGCAGTCCCGGACGGGAGACGCAGTATTTT.